This T cell receptor beta chain was identified during a study of low-dose radiotherapy and immunotherapy resistance in tumors. Overall study context: Cohort 1 was treated with 0.5 Gy per fraction at 2-week intervals, amounting to 6.5 Gy overall. On a schedule of every two weeks, intravenous cyclophosphamide at a dose of 200 mg/m2 was delivered one day before each radiation and immunotherapy administration. First-strand cDNA used TRAV- and TRBV-specific primers, covering alpha and beta chains.

Time point: before trial treatment. Qualifying patients carried advanced solid tumors devoid of tumor-infiltrating lymphocytes. With a V-primer adapter and a constant-region primer, TCRs were amplified for about 19 PCR cycles. TCRdb ran MiXCR on the reads and lists one entry per CDR3 protein. In the table there are tens of thousands of distinct CDR3 sequences, 12% of which are singletons. Trimming cost V 3 bases and J 3 bases; bases outside gene matches: 10. The CDR3 is made up of 19 amino acids. CDR1 and CDR2 from the germline V gene are KGHDR and SFDVKD. This clonotype was observed at least ten times.

The sequence came from a female donor with ovarian cancer. Sample: PBMCs, taken before treatment. This chain uses TRBV24-1 with TRBJ2-3, with 14 nucleotides matching TRBD2. CDR3 region: CATSDRPGLAGAATDTQYF. The CDR3 DNA follows: TGTGCCACCAGTGATCGACCGGGACTAGCGGGGGCCGCTACAGATACGCAGTATTTT.